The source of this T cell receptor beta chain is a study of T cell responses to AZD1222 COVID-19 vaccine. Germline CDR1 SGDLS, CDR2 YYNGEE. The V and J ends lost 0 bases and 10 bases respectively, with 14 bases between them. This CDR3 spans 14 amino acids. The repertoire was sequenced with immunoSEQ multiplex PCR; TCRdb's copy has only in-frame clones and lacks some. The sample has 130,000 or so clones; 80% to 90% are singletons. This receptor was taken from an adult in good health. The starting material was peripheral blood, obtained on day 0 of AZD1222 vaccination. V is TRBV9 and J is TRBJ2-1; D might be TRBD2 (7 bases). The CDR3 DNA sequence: TGTGCCAGCAGCGTAGCACTTAAGGGGGGGGAGCAGTTCTTC. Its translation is CASSVALKGGEQFF.